These T cell receptor beta chains were read from a single sample in a study of Ad26.COV2.S vaccination and SARS-CoV-2 variants. The protocol was immunoSEQ multiplex PCR, while the TCRdb copy is restricted to in-frame clones and leaves out a portion. The sample records about 250,000 clones, about 87% being singletons. Here the sequenced sample was peripheral blood, taken in a trial of Ad26.COV2.S vaccine versus placebo. These receptor sequences come from a person aged 18-65 years who received the Ad26.COV2.S COVID-19 vaccine or a placebo. Both conserved end residues are part of each CDR3. A D gene is named only where the DNA matches it firmly. Size is stated for part of the rows, as once, few or many counts, or as a class when the clone is expanded.

V	size	D	J	CDR3	DNA
TRBV3-1/TRBV3-2	-	-	TRBJ2-7	CASSQGGPAYEQYF	TGTGCCAGCAGCCAAGGGGGGCCGGCCTACGAGCAGTACTTC
TRBV4-1	once	-	TRBJ2-7	CASSRHGGGSRYEQYF	TGCGCCAGCAGCCGTCATGGGGGAGGATCGCGCTACGAGCAGTACTTC
TRBV11-2	few	TRBD2	TRBJ2-1	CASSTLAGALWVNEQFF	TGTGCCAGCAGCACCCTAGCGGGAGCCCTCTGGGTGAATGAGCAGTTCTTC
TRBV3-1/TRBV3-2	-	TRBD1	TRBJ2-1	CASSQAGGNEQFF	TGTGCCAGCAGCCAAGCAGGGGGCAATGAGCAGTTCTTC
TRBV6-6	-	TRBD1	TRBJ1-1	CASRGQGYTEAFF	TGTGCCAGCAGGGGACAGGGTTACACTGAAGCTTTCTTT
TRBV6-5	-	-	TRBJ2-3	CASSQNRANTDTQYF	TGTGCCAGCAGCCAAAACAGGGCAAACACAGATACGCAGTATTTT
TRBV24-1	-	-	TRBJ2-5	CATMGHWETQYF	TGTGCCACCATGGGGCATTGGGAGACCCAGTACTTC
TRBV3-1/TRBV3-2	few	-	TRBJ1-2	CASSPTGFDGYTF	TGTGCCAGCAGCCCTACAGGGTTTGACGGCTACACCTTC
TRBV6-5	-	-	TRBJ1-1	CASSYWAGLNTEAFF	TGTGCCAGCAGTTACTGGGCAGGGCTGAACACTGAAGCTTTCTTT
TRBV19	-	TRBD1	TRBJ2-3	CASSIDRGDRDGDTQYF	TGTGCCAGTAGTATAGATCGGGGGGACAGGGACGGAGATACGCAGTATTTT
TRBV19	once	TRBD1	TRBJ2-1	CASSIVRTGGNEQFF	TGTGCCAGTAGTATAGTTCGGACAGGGGGCAATGAGCAGTTCTTC
TRBV19	-	-	TRBJ1-2	CASSTTWTVNYGYTF	TGTGCCAGTAGTACCACCTGGACAGTCAACTATGGCTACACCTTC
TRBV14	once	TRBD2	TRBJ2-3	CASSQDLSLHTTSGRWDTQYF	TGTGCCAGCAGCCAAGATCTCTCCTTACATACGACTAGCGGGAGGTGGGATACGCAGTATTTT
TRBV10-3	-	TRBD2	TRBJ2-7	CAISTVAGGVEQYF	TGTGCCATCAGCACCGTAGCGGGAGGGGTCGAGCAGTACTTC
TRBV19	-	-	TRBJ1-5	CASWDESNQPQHF	TGTGCCAGTTGGGACGAGAGCAATCAGCCCCAGCATTTT
TRBV3-1/TRBV3-2	-	-	TRBJ1-1	CASSPARPGVGLNTEAFF	TGTGCCAGCAGCCCAGCCCGGCCTGGGGTCGGCTTGAACACTGAAGCTTTCTTT
TRBV28	-	-	TRBJ1-2	CASSLRGRGHTF	TGTGCCAGCAGTTTACGGGGACGGGGTCACACCTTC
TRBV18	few	TRBD1	TRBJ1-5	CASSLGTGGNQPQHF	TGTGCCAGCTCCCTCGGGACAGGGGGGAATCAGCCCCAGCATTTT
TRBV27	-	-	TRBJ1-5	CASRQGNHQPQHF	TGTGCCAGCAGGCAGGGGAACCATCAGCCCCAGCATTTT
TRBV7-2	-	-	TRBJ2-7	CASSFLRGTYEQYF	TGTGCCAGCAGCTTCCTCAGGGGAACCTACGAGCAGTACTTC
TRBV5-1	-	-	TRBJ1-3	CASSLSASSGNTIYF	TGCGCCAGCAGCTTGTCCGCCAGCTCTGGAAACACCATATATTTT
TRBV6-2/TRBV6-3	-	TRBD1	TRBJ1-1	CASSDGQGIPTEAFF	TGTGCCAGCAGCGACGGACAGGGGATTCCCACTGAAGCTTTCTTT
TRBV9	-	-	TRBJ2-3	CASSVAGGRRTDTQYF	TGTGCCAGCAGCGTAGCCGGTGGCAGACGCACAGATACGCAGTATTTT
TRBV4-2	-	TRBD2	TRBJ2-5	CASSPSGGEETQYF	TGTGCCAGCAGCCCAAGCGGGGGAGAAGAGACCCAGTACTTC
TRBV9	few	-	TRBJ1-5	CASSQGNSNQPQHF	TGTGCCAGCAGCCAGGGGAATAGCAATCAGCCCCAGCATTTT
TRBV5-1	-	-	TRBJ1-4	CASSPSAATTNEKLFF	TGCGCCAGCAGCCCCAGCGCTGCTACAACTAATGAAAAACTGTTTTTT
TRBV10-3	-	-	TRBJ1-3	CAISESRTVGNTIYF	TGTGCCATCAGTGAGTCCAGGACAGTAGGAAACACCATATATTTT
TRBV11-3	-	-	TRBJ2-2	CASSRDAGELFF	TGTGCCAGCAGTCGAGATGCCGGGGAGCTGTTTTTT
TRBV20-1	-	-	TRBJ2-3	CSASQPGDTQYF	TGCAGTGCTAGTCAGCCCGGGGATACGCAGTATTTT
TRBV6-2/TRBV6-3	-	TRBD1	TRBJ1-5	CASSTTGNQPQHF	TGTGCCAGCAGCACGACAGGGAATCAGCCCCAGCATTTT
TRBV29-1	-	-	TRBJ1-2	CSVGPHRRGGYTF	TGCAGCGTTGGTCCACACCGGCGTGGGGGCTACACCTTC
TRBV14	-	TRBD1	TRBJ1-1	CASRGQGWAEAFF	TGTGCCAGCCGGGGACAGGGGTGGGCTGAAGCTTTCTTT
TRBV6-6	-	-	TRBJ2-5	CASSARRGLLQETQYF	TGTGCCAGCAGTGCACGCCGGGGCCTTCTCCAAGAGACCCAGTACTTC
TRBV12-3/TRBV12-4	few	-	TRBJ1-1	CACSRDKNTEAFF	TGTGCCTGTAGTAGGGACAAGAACACTGAAGCTTTCTTT
TRBV7-6	-	TRBD1	TRBJ2-7	CASSLTGTEGLEQYF	TGTGCCAGCAGCTTAACCGGGACAGAAGGCTTAGAGCAGTACTTC
TRBV20-1	once	-	TRBJ2-5	CSAGGASQETQYF	TGCAGTGCTGGTGGTGCTAGCCAAGAGACCCAGTACTTC
TRBV20-1	-	-	TRBJ1-2	CSARVVPGYTF	TGCAGTGCTAGAGTGGTGCCGGGCTACACCTTC
TRBV11-2	-	-	TRBJ2-3	CASSFRTSPQYF	TGTGCCAGCAGCTTCAGGACCTCACCGCAGTATTTT
TRBV6-5	-	-	TRBJ1-5	CASSRDQPQHF	TGTGCCAGCAGCAGGGATCAGCCCCAGCATTTT
TRBV5-1	-	-	TRBJ1-5	CASSLVSNQPQHF	TGCGCCAGCAGCTTGGTTAGCAATCAGCCCCAGCATTTT
TRBV7-2	-	-	TRBJ2-1	CASSLGGIGEWTGNEQFF	TGTGCCAGCAGCTTAGGAGGGATCGGGGAGTGGACTGGGAATGAGCAGTTCTTC